Following are 4 T cell receptor beta chains from one sample sequenced in a study of T cell changes during pregnancy in multiple sclerosis. Produced via immunoSEQ multiplex PCR; TCRdb's table is partial and in-frame only. In the table there are around 30,000 clones, 75% to 95% of which are singletons. The sample consisted of CD8+ T cells from peripheral blood mononuclear cells, taken before pregnancy. These receptors all stem from a female donor with multiple sclerosis, enrolled in a pregnancy study.

The genes are TRBV28 and TRBJ2-7, with TRBD2 matching over 7 bases. Germline V CDR1 and CDR2: MDHEN, SYDVKM. The CDR3 covers 13 residues. J gave up 3 bases and V 8 bases, and 7 bases lay outside the gene matches. CDR3 sequence (DNA): TGTGCCAGCTCTCCGGGGGGTATCTACGAGCAGTACTTC. This translates into CASSPGGIYEQYF.

The gene calls are TRBV12-5 and TRBJ2-7; D is perhaps TRBD2 (5 bases). The CDR3 runs 15 residues. CDR1 LGHNT and CDR2 FRNRAP come from the germline V gene. Trimming took off 6 bases at V and 0 bases at J, with 15 bases between the two ends. CDR3 nucleotides: TGTGCTAGTGGCCTAACTAGACCGCCCTCCTACGAGCAGTACTTC. Protein sequence: CASGLTRPPSYEQYF. Drawing the rest from reference TRBV12-5 and TRBJ2-7, the complete variable domain is DARVTQTPRHKVTEMGQEVTMRCQPILGHNTVFWYRQTMMQGLELLAYFRNRAPLDDSGMPKDRFSAEMPDATLATLKIQPSEPRDSAVYFCASGLTRPPSYEQYFGPGTRLTVT.

The gene calls are TRBV28 and TRBJ2-5, with D possibly being TRBD2 (5 bases). This CDR3 spans 13 amino acids. Trimming cost V 2 bases and J 9 bases, with 13 bases left between them. CDR1 and CDR2 (germline): MDHEN, SYDVKM. For the CDR3, the DNA is TGTGCCAGCAGTTTACCCCGGGGATTGGCCCAGTACTTC. Its translation: CASSLPRGLAQYF.

This sequence joins TRBV13 and TRBJ2-7, with D perhaps matching TRBD1 (6 bases). CDR1 and CDR2 from the germline V gene are PRHDT and FYEKMQ (reference sequence). Trimming left V 0 bases short and J 6 bases short, with 9 bases between. The CDR3 consists of 13 residues. In nucleotides, the CDR3 is TGTGCCAGCAGCTTAGGCCAAGGGGGCGAGCAGTACTTC. The encoded protein is CASSLGQGGEQYF. The full variable domain, with the rest looked up from reference TRBV13 and TRBJ2-7, is AAGVIQSPRHLIKEKRETATLKCYPIPRHDTVYWYQQGPGQDPQFLISFYEKMQSDKGSIPDRFSAQQFSDYHSELNMSSLELGDSALYFCASSLGQGGEQYFGPGTRLTVT.